This T cell receptor beta chain was recovered during a study of cytomegalovirus exposure and HLA in healthy donors (dated by TCRdb to about 2017). As for the study more broadly: An earlier analysis of several hundred of the donors reported 250 to 300 Gb of sequence data and some 120 million unique TCR beta sequences from 150 million to 200 million T cells. Class I and class II HLA loci were covered by the typing at four-digit resolution. An earlier analysis of some 500 of the donors used high-throughput TCR beta sequencing to judge whether each TCR beta V gene segment behaved as functional or pseudogenic. The genetic ancestry cluster associated with self-reported Caucasian donors included about 84% of the roughly 400 genotyped donors. All discovery cohort repertoires had been generated using a single sequencing platform. Among about 360 genotyped donors of the cohort, an average of roughly 240,000 unique TCR beta nucleotide sequences were sequenced per donor, about a sixth of them non-productive. In a later genetic analysis, genome-wide SNP genotypes for about 55% of the roughly 700 donors were used, and that subset was treated as a discovery cohort. A later analysis re-examined previously published TCR beta repertoires from about 700 donors and added high-resolution HLA genotyping to investigate patterns of TCR occurrence. A handful of DR-DQ haplotypes were handled as single units for association and clustering because linkage in the cohort was strong. Donor age, sex, ethnicity and CMV serostatus were collected together with the repertoire data. The study combined high-throughput TCR immunosequencing, statistical association of individual TCRs with disease status, and machine learning to predict cytomegalovirus infection status. Rather than drawing on any new phenotypic data, the later analysis identified candidate immune exposures from TCR beta sequences and the way those sequences occurred across donors. The number of donors typed differed by locus, with about 629-630 for A, B, C, DRB1 and DQB1, 522 for DQA1, 606 for DPA1, and 450 to 480 for DPB1. An early release that covered more than 550 HLA-typed donors contained 300 to 350 gigabases of sequencing data and about 84 million unique TCR sequences. A separate validation cohort of over 95 different subjects was used in addition to the roughly 640-subject first cohort. The study aimed to test whether cataloging public T cell receptors could reveal signatures of past pathogen exposure. The T cell repertoires of 700 or so subjects were profiled by immunosequencing and related to cytomegalovirus serostatus.

The cohort comprised around 690 healthy bone marrow donors. At the time of sampling, all cohort members were nominally healthy, though unrecorded immune exposures were likely present. The donor was CMV seronegative and belonged to the group of 352 seronegative cohort members. Each donor provided a peripheral blood sample, and peripheral blood mononuclear cells were used for TCR beta sequencing. Genomic DNA extraction from the blood cell samples was performed with the Qiagen DNeasy Blood Extraction Kit. Concerning this clone itself: Its antigen specificity is not known. The sample holds no much larger clone one base away, and base qualities are not on file.

Inclusive of the bounding cysteine and phenylalanine, the CDR3 is 15 residues long. CDR3 DNA is the only sequence kept; it has 45 bases, read in frame from the first base. The germline V gene (reference sequence) specifies SEHNR as CDR1 and FQNEAQ as CDR2. The germline ends are 13 bases apart after V is trimmed by 4 bases and J by 4 bases. Results the study describes overall, beyond this receptor: Specific HLA alleles were associated with 16,951 TCR beta sequences at a false discovery rate of 0.05 in a later analysis. V-gene and J-gene trimming of TCR beta chains was associated with a missense DCLRE1C variant in a later genetic analysis, and the association was replicated in an independent cohort. According to the authors, the approach could potentially be generalized to other disease states and immunological phenotypes. The study gave a list of 150 to 200 TCR beta chains associated with cytomegalovirus. In a later analysis, most CMV-associated TCR beta chains were found to appear HLA-restricted, with HLA associations seemingly driven largely by CMV exposure. Only TCR beta chains were sequenced in this cohort, and the absence of alpha or paired-chain data limited detectable features. Sequencing depth was assumed to be roughly uniform across donors in the presence/absence analyses, though that assumption may not hold. Because counts were too low, some 17 rarely observed V segments, including chromosome 9 orphons, were excluded from the earlier analysis of under 650 of the donors. In vitro tests confirmed that a few of the cytomegalovirus-associated TCR beta chains recognize cytomegalovirus antigens. A further reported finding was that TCR beta sequences accurately predicted the HLA-A and HLA-B alleles for most subjects in the first cohort. Compared with equally common non-associated chains, HLA-associated TCR beta chains in a later analysis were more clonally expanded and had lower generation probabilities. Strong co-occurrence of HLA alleles, especially DR and DQ, made assigning TCR associations to individual alleles difficult. For the cohort, immune exposure information was limited to CMV serostatus. HLA typing was unavailable for some donors at each locus, so association tests used only the typed subset. According to a later analysis, parvovirus B19, influenza, CMV and Epstein-Barr virus appeared linked to several top co-occurrence clusters. A group of highly shared sequence variants was considered likely to be a technical artifact of the sequencing pipeline. According to a later analysis, TCR association rates differed among HLA loci, with DRB1 alleles showing the most associated TCRs and HLA-C alleles showing the fewest. Linkage disequilibrium might explain the correlated functional status among segregating V segments, but an unknown experimental factor could not be excluded. In both the original and validation cohorts, the classifier was reported to diagnose cytomegalovirus status with high specificity and sensitivity. In an earlier analysis of 587 of the donors, most TCR beta V segments appeared in productive rearrangements about 90% or about 30% of the time, broadly matching IMGT annotations. Some IMGT-functional V segments, including TRBV6-2 and TRBV6-3, could not be told apart with the 87-base-pair reads, so those segments were excluded. While some public TCRs were present in many individuals, most TCR sequences turned up only very rarely across donors. Compared with the approximately 710-donor mean, donors in an Asian-associated ancestry cluster had fewer N-insertions in productive TCRs, according to a later genetic analysis.

The protocol used for the library was the immunoSEQ multiplex PCR assay. For the multiplex PCR, a mixture combining 60 forward primers for TCR Vbeta segments and 13 reverse primers for TCR Jbeta segments was used. A multiplex PCR assay on genomic DNA amplified the CDR3 region of rearranged TCR beta genes. The Illumina HiSeq System was used to sequence the amplified TCR beta libraries as 87-base-pair reads. The original methods were these. A later analysis counted some 80 million unique TCR beta chains across the 666 repertoires, and 9.5 million to 11 million of these chains were shared by at least two donors. To remove PCR and sequencing errors, raw reads were error-corrected and collapsed into unique sequences using a nearest-neighbor algorithm that merged closely related sequences. Alignment of CDR3 sequences to IMGT reference sequences was used to assign V, D and J gene segments. Each retained sequence needed at least a six-nucleotide match to both a V gene segment and a J gene segment. Rearrangements were classified as productive when the CDR3 lacked stop codons and remained in frame with V and J, and all other rearrangements were classified as non-productive. Following IMGT convention, CDR3 was defined as the stretch from the second conserved V-encoded cysteine up to the conserved J-encoded phenylalanine. In an earlier analysis of 500 to 650 of the donors, sequences lacking an unambiguous match to a single V gene segment were excluded. An earlier analysis of 587 of the donors classified V segments as functional when productive rearrangements were above 56.7% and as segregating when the standard deviation between donors was above 5%. A statistical classification framework was built to diagnose cytomegalovirus status from the catalog of TCR beta chain sequences. V and J gene assignment, in a later analysis, came from comparing TCR nucleotide sequences with IMGT/GENE-DB human TR gene sequences. Using the TCRdist pipeline, a later analysis assigned CDR3 sequences along with most-parsimonious VDJ recombination scenarios. A later analysis defined each TCR beta chain by its CDR3 amino acid sequence plus V-gene family, and excluded reads lacking a unique V-gene family. As a way to deal with suspected cross-contamination and a sequencing artifact, a later analysis dropped 450 to 700 nucleotide sequences that were highly shared and had low generation probability. For each public chain, a later analysis derived a clonal expansion index from normalized ranks of inferred template counts within each repertoire. In a later analysis, generation probabilities were computed using a VDJ recombination model fitted to out-of-frame rearrangements, and the results were checked against IGoR. In a later analysis, hypergeometric tests were used to score TCR-TCR, TCR-HLA and TCR-CMV co-occurrence, with a repertoire-size bias correction applied to TCR pairs. False discovery rates were estimated in a later analysis by permuting HLA or CMV assignments 20 times. In a later analysis, co-occurring TCRs were grouped with DBSCAN, and TCRdist sequence similarity was added when clustering was performed within HLA-allele-positive subsets. For co-occurrence clustering, repertoires with fewer than 30,000 or more than 120,000 public chains were excluded, along with roughly five repertoires with anomalous nucleotide sharing. TCRdb retrieved this table from immuneACCESS and kept in-frame rearrangements only. Not all clones are present; in checked studies, unresolved V genes account for under half, and no reason is known for the remainder. That table is the source of V, J and clone size, and D and trimming were worked out from the DNA. This sample is represented by some 160,000 clones; approximately 80% of them were singletons. Under 2% of the sample is in the top ten clones.

This chain joins TRBV7-9 to TRBJ1-4; a weak D assignment points to TRBD1 (6 bases agree). The sample was PBMCs. This clonotype was sampled from a woman between 18 and 29 years old in good health and CMV-seronegative. In nucleotide form, the sequence is TGTGCCAGCAGCTCCATACGACAGGATAATGAAAAACTGTTTTTT. Translated, it reads CASSSIRQDNEKLFF.